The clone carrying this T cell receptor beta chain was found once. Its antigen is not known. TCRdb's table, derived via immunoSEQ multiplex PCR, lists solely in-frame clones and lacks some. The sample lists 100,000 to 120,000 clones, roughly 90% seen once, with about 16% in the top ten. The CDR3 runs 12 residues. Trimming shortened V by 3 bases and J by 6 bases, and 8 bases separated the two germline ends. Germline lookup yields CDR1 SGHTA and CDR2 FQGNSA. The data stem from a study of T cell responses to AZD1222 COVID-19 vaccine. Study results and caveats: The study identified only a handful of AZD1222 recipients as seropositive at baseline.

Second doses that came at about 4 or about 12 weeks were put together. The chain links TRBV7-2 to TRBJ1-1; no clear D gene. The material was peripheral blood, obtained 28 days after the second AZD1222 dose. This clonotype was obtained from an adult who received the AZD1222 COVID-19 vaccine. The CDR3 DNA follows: TGTGCCAGCAGCTTCCAGTTGGCTGAAGCTTTCTTT. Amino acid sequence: CASSFQLAEAFF. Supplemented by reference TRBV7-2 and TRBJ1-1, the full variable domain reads GAGVSQSPSNKVTEKGKDVELRCDPISGHTALYWYRQSLGQGLEFLIYFQGNSAPDKSGLPSDRFSAERTGGSVSTLTIQRTQQEDSAVYLCASSFQLAEAFFGQGTRLTVV.